A single sample is the source of the 16 T cell receptor beta chains below, sequenced in a study of T cell responses to AZD1222 COVID-19 vaccine. Assay used: immunoSEQ multiplex PCR; TCRdb lists only in-frame clones, some missing. Here the sample spans about 120,000 clones, under 95% being singletons. The sample here was peripheral blood, taken on day 0 of AZD1222 vaccination. The receptors derive from an adult in good health.

The rearrangement links TRBV7-8 to TRBJ2-1; D gene unclear. This CDR3 is 14 amino acids long. CDR1 and CDR2 (germline): SGHVS, FQNEAQ. Trimming removed 5 bases from V and 6 bases from J, with 14 bases in between. CDR3 sequence (DNA): TGTGCCAGCAGCCCGCCGCCTGTGAGCAATGAGCAGTTCTTC. Its protein is CASSPPPVSNEQFF.

This chain links TRBV2 with TRBJ2-7; 12 bases map to TRBD1. The V segment lost 10 bases and the J segment 4 bases; nucleotides outside the gene matches: 2. The CDR3 runs to 12 residues. CDR1 is SNHLY and CDR2 is FYNNEI in the germline V gene. The CDR3 DNA follows: TGTGCCAAGGGACAGGGGGCATACGAGCAGTACTTC. Encoded protein: CAKGQGAYEQYF.

This sequence joins TRBV5-1 and TRBJ2-7; 8 bases agree with TRBD1. The junction had 11 bases not matched to a gene; V was cut back by 0 bases and J by 3 bases. The CDR3 runs 17 residues. Germline CDR1 SGHRS, CDR2 YFSETQ. CDR3 region: CASSLGRGPSSNYEQYF. In DNA, the CDR3 is TGCGCCAGCAGCTTGGGCAGGGGGCCGTCATCTAACTACGAGCAGTACTTC.

Comments on this clone: An end of the junction does not agree with germline; a read error may underlie this. The chain couples TRBV2 to TRBJ1-6, with D unresolved. The germline V gene encodes CDR1 SNHLY and CDR2 FYNNEI. The CDR3 is 13 residues long. CDR3 region: CVSSGSAGSPLHF. In DNA form, the CDR3 reads TGTGTCAGCAGCGGTTCAGCGGGCTCACCCCTCCACTTT.

This clone was counted once. The genes are TRBV2 and TRBJ1-5; 7 positions agree with TRBD1. Unmatched junction bases numbered 9, after V lost 8 bases and J lost 5 bases. The CDR3 loop spans 14 amino acids. Germline V gene data show CDR1 as SNHLY and CDR2 as FYNNEI. DNA for the CDR3: TGTGCCAGCGGCCTCGACAGGGCCCATCAGCCCCAGCATTTT. Protein: CASGLDRAHQPQHF.

CDR3 region: CASIKRNTGELFF. Here the CDR3 DNA reads TGTGCCAGTATCAAGAGAAACACCGGGGAGCTGTTTTTT. The chain joins TRBV19 to TRBJ2-2; D unclear. CDR1 is LNHDA, CDR2 SQIVND, per germline (reference sequence). The V gene lost 7 bases and the J gene lost 2 bases, with 8 bases spanning the gap. The CDR3 is 13 residues long.

The chain has TRBV5-1 and TRBJ1-4, with D uncertain. This CDR3 has 14 residues. Germline CDR1 reads SGHRS; CDR2 reads YFSETQ. Trimming shortened V by 2 bases and J by 0 bases, and 5 bases separated the two germline ends. This chain's CDR3 is CASSLGATNEKLFF. CDR3 DNA: TGCGCCAGCAGCTTAGGCGCAACTAATGAAAAACTGTTTTTT.

V gene TRBV27 combines with J gene TRBJ1-5; D not certain. Germline V CDR1 and CDR2: MNHEY, SMNVEV (reference sequence). The CDR3 runs 13 residues. V was pared by 0 bases and J by 6 bases, with 6 bases between. The CDR3 DNA follows: TGTGCCAGCAGTTTATCCGTGTTTCAGCCCCAGCATTTT. This sequence encodes CASSLSVFQPQHF.

This clone was picked up a small number of times. This chain links TRBV30 with TRBJ2-7; D is unresolved. Germline V CDR1 and CDR2: GTSNPN, SVGIG (reference sequence). The length of the CDR3 is 13 residues. V dropped 3 bases and J dropped 2 bases, with 11 bases sitting between them. The CDR3 spells CAWSGDPAYEQYF. The CDR3 DNA follows: TGTGCCTGGAGCGGTGACCCAGCCTACGAGCAGTACTTC. Full variable domain (remainder filled in from reference TRBV30 and TRBJ2-7): SQTIHQWPATLVQPVGSPLSLECTVEGTSNPNLYWYRQAAGRGLQLLFYSVGIGQISSEVPQNLSASRPQDRQFILSSKKLLLSDSGFYLCAWSGDPAYEQYFGPGTRLTVT.

The chain couples TRBV28 to TRBJ2-1; possibly TRBD2 for D (6 bases). Trimming took off 2 bases at V and 11 bases at J, with 10 bases between the two ends. There are 12 residues in the CDR3. Looked up from germline, CDR1 is MDHEN and CDR2 is SYDVKM. The CDR3 DNA reads as TGTGCCAGCAGTTTAAGGCGGGAAAAGCAGTTCTTC. Translation gives CASSLRREKQFF.

The chain employs TRBV6-5 and TRBJ2-7; D may be TRBD1 (6 bases). The CDR3 extends over 14 amino acids. CDR1 and CDR2 (germline): MNHEY, SVGAGI. V lost 6 bases and J lost 2, with 14 bases in between. The DNA for the CDR3 is TGTGCCAGCAGAACAGGGCAAGGGGCCTACGAGCAGTACTTC. Its protein product is CASRTGQGAYEQYF.

The rearrangement joins TRBV29-1 to TRBJ2-7; 8 bases match TRBD1. V was clipped by 6 bases and J by 6 bases; unmatched bases: 7. Germline CDR1 and CDR2: SQVTM and ANQGSEA. The CDR3 consists of 12 residues. The CDR3: CSVLRGLGEQYF. The CDR3 region has the DNA TGCAGCGTACTCAGGGGGCTTGGCGAGCAGTACTTC.

The chain has TRBV3-1 (or the pseudogene TRBV3-2) and TRBJ1-2; weak D call: TRBD1 (5 bases). Trimming stripped 0 bases from V and 4 bases from J, with 18 bases between. The CDR3 consists of 17 residues. Germline CDR1 reads LGHDT; CDR2 reads YNNKEL (reference sequence). CDR3 region: CASSQDLGAEGLYGYTF. CDR3 bases: TGTGCCAGCAGCCAAGATCTCGGGGCCGAGGGGCTCTATGGCTACACCTTC.

The V gene is TRBV30, the J gene TRBJ1-5; no reliable D call. The V end was cut by 1 base, the J end by 4 bases, with 11 bases between. The CDR3 extends over 14 amino acids. Germline V gene data show CDR1 as GTSNPN and CDR2 as SVGIG (reference sequence). The CDR3 sequence is CAWSEGQWNQPQHF. The CDR3 DNA reads as TGTGCCTGGAGTGAGGGTCAGTGGAATCAGCCCCAGCATTTT.

The J gene is TRBJ2-5, the V gene TRBV6-2 or TRBV6-3, with 8 nucleotides matching TRBD2. Trimming took 5 bases from V and 1 from J; bases not matched to a gene: 9. Germline lookup yields CDR1 MNHEY and CDR2 SVGEGT. The CDR3 totals 16 residues. The CDR3 here is CASSPPGAGVQETQYF. The CDR3, as DNA: TGTGCCAGCAGTCCGCCCGGAGCGGGGGTCCAAGAGACCCAGTACTTC.

CDR3 in amino acids: CASQGLETQYF. CDR3 sequence (DNA): TGTGCCAGCCAGGGTCTGGAGACCCAGTACTTC. V usage is TRBV3-1 (or the pseudogene TRBV3-2) and J usage is TRBJ2-5; perhaps TRBD1 as D (5 bases). Trimming shortened V by 8 bases and J by 5 bases, and 9 bases separated the two germline ends. This CDR3 is built from 11 residues. Germline values: CDR1 LGHDT, CDR2 YNNKEL (reference sequence).